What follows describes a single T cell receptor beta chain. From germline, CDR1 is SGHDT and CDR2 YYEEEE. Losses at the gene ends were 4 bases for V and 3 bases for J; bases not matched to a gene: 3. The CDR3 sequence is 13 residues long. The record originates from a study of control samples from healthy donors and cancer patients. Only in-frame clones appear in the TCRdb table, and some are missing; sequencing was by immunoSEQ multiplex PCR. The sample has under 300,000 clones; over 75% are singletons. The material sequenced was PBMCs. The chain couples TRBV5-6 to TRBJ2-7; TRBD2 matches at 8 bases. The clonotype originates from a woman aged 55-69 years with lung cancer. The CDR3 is CASSHGTSYEQYF. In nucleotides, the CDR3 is TGTGCCAGCAGCCACGGGACTAGCTACGAGCAGTACTTC.